Presented here are 26 T cell receptor beta chains from one specimen sequenced in a study of T cells in tuberculosis. Only in-frame clones appear in the TCRdb table, and some are missing; sequencing was by immunoSEQ multiplex PCR. The table lists tens of thousands of clones, over 90% of them singletons. Time point reported: new active TB diagnosis, blood taken before or within 7 days of starting treatment. The sample in question was PBMCs, obtained at tuberculosis diagnosis. Receptors originate from an adult with tuberculosis.

This clone was detected only once. The chain employs TRBV7-8 and TRBJ1-2; TRBD1 matches at 8 bases. Germline-derived CDR1 and CDR2 are SGHVS and FQNEAQ. This CDR3 region has 15 residues. V lost 5 bases, J lost 1 base, and 6 bases stayed unmatched. CDR3 bases: TGTGCCAGCAGCGGTGGACAGGGCATTAACTATGGCTACACCTTC. Protein: CASSGGQGINYGYTF. The full variable domain, its missing parts supplied by reference TRBV7-8 and TRBJ1-2, is GAGVSQSPRYKVAKRGQDVALRCDPISGHVSLFWYQQALGQGPEFLTYFQNEAQLDKSGLPSDRFFAERPEGSVSTLKIQRTQQEDSAVYLCASSGGQGINYGYTFGSGTRLTVV.

The chain joins TRBV30 to TRBJ2-7; 7 bases line up with TRBD2. V lost 5 bases to trimming and J lost 1 base; unmatched junction nucleotides: 5. The CDR3 has 13 residues. Germline assignment: CDR1 GTSNPN and CDR2 SVGIG (reference sequence). This chain's CDR3 is CAWGGGISYEQYF. The CDR3 coding sequence is TGTGCCTGGGGGGGAGGGATTTCCTACGAGCAGTACTTC.

The V call is TRBV2, the J call TRBJ2-7; 8 nucleotides align to TRBD2. The CDR3 loop spans 15 amino acids. Germline V gives CDR1 SNHLY, CDR2 FYNNEI. V shed 3 bases and J 3 bases; nucleotides not matched to a gene: 7. The CDR3 DNA reads TGTGCCAGCAGTGATCCGGGGGGGAGCCACTACGAGCAGTACTTC. Amino acids: CASSDPGGSHYEQYF.

V and J are TRBV13 and TRBJ1-3; 7 bases agree with TRBD1. The junction had 10 bases not matched to a gene; V was cut back by 5 bases and J by 0 bases. The CDR3 extends over 17 amino acids. The germline CDR1 and CDR2 sequences are PRHDT and FYEKMQ (reference sequence). CDR3 region: CASSEGAGPSSGNTIYF. The CDR3 nucleotides read TGTGCCAGCAGCGAGGGGGCGGGGCCGAGCTCTGGAAACACCATATATTTT.

The chain joins TRBV7-6 to TRBJ1-6; D ambiguous. Germline assignment: CDR1 SGHVS and CDR2 FNYEAQ. This CDR3 comprises 15 residues. Trimming removed 1 base from V and 9 bases from J, with 13 bases in between. CDR3: CASSLVSRAGSPLHF. DNA for the CDR3: TGTGCCAGCAGCTTAGTATCTAGGGCGGGTTCACCCCTCCACTTT. The full variable domain, with the rest looked up from reference TRBV7-6 and TRBJ1-6, is GAGVSQSPRYKVTKRGQDVALRCDPISGHVSLYWYRQALGQGPEFLTYFNYEAQQDKSGLPNDRFSAERPEGSISTLTIQRTEQRDSAMYRCASSLVSRAGSPLHFGNGTRLTVT.

The chain carries TRBV11-3 and TRBJ1-1; possible D gene TRBD1, 5 bases. This CDR3 has 13 amino acids. Trimming took 2 bases from V and 5 from J, leaving 9 bases between them. Germline CDR1 SGHNT, CDR2 YENEEA. The CDR3 DNA is TGTGCCAGCAGCTTACAGGGCCGGACTGAAGCTTTCTTT. Its translation is CASSLQGRTEAFF. The complete variable domain, with remaining parts taken from reference TRBV11-3 and TRBJ1-1, reads EAGVVQSPRYKIIEKKQPVAFWCNPISGHNTLYWYLQNLGQGPELLIRYENEEAVDDSQLPKDRFSAERLKGVDSTLKIQPAELGDSAVYLCASSLQGRTEAFFGQGTRLTVV.

The gene calls are TRBV9 and TRBJ2-2; D perhaps matches TRBD1 (6 bases). Trimming removed 1 base from V and 0 bases from J, with 10 bases in between. This CDR3 is 16 amino acids long. Germline CDR1 and CDR2: SGDLS and YYNGEE. The CDR3 is CASSVSTGTNTGELFF. In DNA, the CDR3 is TGTGCCAGCAGCGTATCGACAGGTACGAACACCGGGGAGCTGTTTTTT.

The chain joins TRBV7-8 to TRBJ1-1; D not resolved. The germline V and J ends were trimmed by 8 bases and 2 bases, with 9 bases remaining between them. Germline V gives CDR1 SGHVS, CDR2 FQNEAQ. The CDR3 length is 12 residues. As DNA, the CDR3 is TGTGCCAGCGCTCCTATTAACACTGAAGCTTTCTTT. Translating gives CASAPINTEAFF.

This chain joins TRBV28 and TRBJ2-5; a possible D gene is TRBD2 (6 bases). The V gene's germline CDR1 is MDHEN and CDR2 SYDVKM. The CDR3 sequence is 13 residues long. V was clipped by 6 bases and J by 5 bases, with 13 bases between them. CDR3 sequence: CASSPWGRETQYF. The CDR3 DNA reads as TGTGCCAGCAGCCCATGGGGGAGGGAGACCCAGTACTTC.

The CDR3 reads CAYRGSYEQYF. CDR3 nucleotides: TGTGCCTACAGGGGTTCCTACGAGCAGTACTTC. V is TRBV30 and J is TRBJ2-7; TRBD1 matches 7 bases. V lost 7 bases and J lost 1; bases outside the gene matches: 1. The germline gives CDR1 GTSNPN, CDR2 SVGIG (reference sequence). The length of the CDR3 is 11 residues. The full variable domain, completed using reference TRBV30 and TRBJ2-7, is SQTIHQWPATLVQPVGSPLSLECTVEGTSNPNLYWYRQAAGRGLQLLFYSVGIGQISSEVPQNLSASRPQDRQFILSSKKLLLSDSGFYLCAYRGSYEQYFGPGTRLTVT.

The chain has TRBV23-1 and TRBJ2-1, with D possibly being TRBD2 (5 bases). TRBV23-1 is recorded as an ORF, its role being uncertain. The CDR3 is 12 residues long. CDR3 in amino acids: CADDGAYNEQFF. CDR3 coding DNA: TGCGCGGACGACGGGGCCTACAATGAGCAGTTCTTC.

This chain connects TRBV6-6 to TRBJ1-3, with 10 bases identical to TRBD1. Germline CDR1 is MNHNY and CDR2 is SVGAGI (reference sequence). Losses at the gene ends were 7 bases for V and 4 bases for J; bases not matched to a gene: 7. The CDR3 length is 15 residues. In DNA form, the CDR3 reads TGTGCCAGCACTCGACAGGGGGCTTCCGGAAACACCATATATTTT. Protein sequence: CASTRQGASGNTIYF.

V gene TRBV27 combines with J gene TRBJ2-1; TRBD1 is a possible D gene (6 bases). CDR1 MNHEY and CDR2 SMNVEV come from the germline V gene (reference sequence). The CDR3 covers 15 residues. The germline V and J ends were trimmed by 4 bases and 1 base, with 11 bases remaining between them. CDR3 sequence: CASSSGQQSYNEQFF. The CDR3 nucleotides are TGTGCCAGCAGTTCGGGACAACAATCCTACAATGAGCAGTTCTTC.

The chain recombines TRBV10-3 with TRBJ1-2; perhaps TRBD1 as D (5 bases). The CDR3 totals 15 residues. Germline V gene data show CDR1 as ENHRY and CDR2 as SYGVKD. V lost 2 bases, J lost 2 bases, and 12 bases lay in between. The CDR3 DNA reads TGTGCCATCAGTGAGGGCGGGGGAGTCAACTATGGCTACACCTTC. Its protein is CAISEGGGVNYGYTF.

The chain employs TRBV5-4 and TRBJ2-1, with TRBD1 as a possible D gene (6 bases). The germline gives CDR1 SGHNT, CDR2 YYREEE (reference sequence). The V and J ends lost 5 bases and 4 bases respectively, with 10 bases between them. There are 13 residues in the CDR3. The DNA for the CDR3 is TGTGCCAGCAGACTGGACAGTTACAATGAGCAGTTCTTC. Residues: CASRLDSYNEQFF.

This chain joins TRBV28 and TRBJ2-7; TRBD1 matches 11 bases. The CDR3 sequence is 15 residues long. Trimming took 2 bases from V and 3 from J; bases not matched to a gene: 3. Germline CDR1 is MDHEN and CDR2 is SYDVKM. In DNA, the CDR3 is TGTGCCAGCAGTTTACTTGGGACAGGGGGCTACGAGCAGTACTTC. It encodes CASSLLGTGGYEQYF. Full variable domain (rest looked up from reference TRBV28 and TRBJ2-7): DVKVTQSSRYLVKRTGEKVFLECVQDMDHENMFWYRQDPGLGLRLIYFSYDVKMKEKGDIPEGYSVSREKKERFSLILESASTNQTSMYLCASSLLGTGGYEQYFGPGTRLTVT.

This clone was seen just once. The genes are TRBV27 and TRBJ2-2; D uncertain. V was clipped by 5 bases and J by 3 bases, with 4 bases between them. This CDR3 is 12 amino acids long. Germline loops: CDR1 MNHEY, CDR2 SMNVEV (reference sequence). CDR3 sequence (DNA): TGTGCCAGCAGTCGGGACACCGGGGAGCTGTTTTTT. Its translation: CASSRDTGELFF.

The rearrangement links TRBV9 to TRBJ2-1, with no clear D. The germline V gene encodes CDR1 SGDLS and CDR2 YYNGEE. V was cut by 0 bases and J by 6 bases, with 13 bases left in between. The CDR3 has 15 residues. The CDR3 DNA reads TGTGCCAGCAGCGTAGTTGTAACGGGTCGCAATGAGCAGTTCTTC. It yields the protein CASSVVVTGRNEQFF.

This chain links TRBV5-4 with TRBJ2-7; a weak D match, TRBD2 (5 bases). V gave up 0 bases and J gave up 1 base, with 8 bases separating them. Germline V CDR1 and CDR2: SGHNT, YYREEE (reference sequence). This CDR3 has 14 amino acids. The CDR3 coding sequence is TGTGCCAGCAGCTTGGAGGCGGGTTCCTACGAGCAGTACTTC. Encoded protein: CASSLEAGSYEQYF.

This clone was picked up one time. This rearrangement joins TRBV28 to TRBJ1-1; TRBD1 matches at 8 bases. J gave up 5 bases and V 2 bases, and 1 base lay outside the gene matches. The CDR3 sequence is 13 residues long. CDR1 MDHEN and CDR2 SYDVKM come from the germline V gene. CDR3 sequence reads: CASSLNRGTEAFF. DNA of the CDR3: TGTGCCAGCAGTTTAAACAGGGGGACTGAAGCTTTCTTT.

This sequence joins TRBV5-4 and TRBJ2-2; D is perhaps TRBD2 (5 bases). The germline V gene has CDR1 SGHNT and CDR2 YYREEE (reference sequence). The V and J ends lost 3 bases and 8 bases respectively, with 11 bases between them. The CDR3 is 13 amino acids. CDR3 protein: CASSSTSRGELFF. The CDR3, as DNA: TGTGCCAGCAGCTCAACTAGTCGGGGGGAGCTGTTTTTT.

This chain connects TRBV6-1 to TRBJ1-2; D not resolved. This CDR3 has 15 amino acids. Trimming stripped 2 bases from V and 4 bases from J, with 14 bases between. Germline CDR1 and CDR2: MNHNS and SASEGT. CDR3 nucleotide sequence: TGTGCCAGCAGTGAAACCCCGACACTCTTCTATGGCTACACCTTC. Translating gives CASSETPTLFYGYTF.

The genes are TRBV7-9 and TRBJ2-2; 8 positions match TRBD1. The CDR3 is 17 amino acids. Germline V gives CDR1 SEHNR, CDR2 FQNEAQ (reference sequence). Germline trimming cut 2 bases from V and 5 bases from J; bases unmatched to any gene: 10. This CDR3 reads CASSLSLQGARTGELFF. CDR3 sequence (DNA): TGTGCCAGCAGCTTATCCCTTCAGGGGGCGCGAACCGGGGAGCTGTTTTTT.

The rearrangement uses TRBV6-4 and TRBJ2-1, with 9 bases that match TRBD2. The CDR3 runs to 16 residues. V lost 3 bases, J lost 7 bases, and 10 bases stayed unmatched. Germline CDR1 and CDR2: MRHNA and SNTAGT. The CDR3, as DNA: TGTGCCAGCAGTGAATTGGGGAGTAGCGGGAGAAATGAGCAGTTCTTC. It codes for CASSELGSSGRNEQFF.

V is TRBV19 and J is TRBJ1-1; unclear D gene. Deletions cut 8 bases from V and 8 bases from J, with 12 bases between. Germline V gene sequence: CDR1 LNHDA, CDR2 SQIVND (reference sequence). This CDR3 is 11 amino acids long. The CDR3 nucleotides are TGTGCCAGTCAGAAGAACCAGGAAGCTTTCTTT. Translation gives CASQKNQEAFF. Based on the CDR3 plus reference TRBV19 and TRBJ1-1, the full variable domain is DGGITQSPKYLFRKEGQNVTLSCEQNLNHDAMYWYRQDPGQGLRLIYYSQIVNDFQKGDIAEGYSVSREKKESFPLTVTSAQKNPTAFYLCASQKNQEAFFGQGTRLTVV.

V usage is TRBV7-2 and J usage is TRBJ1-1; D not resolved. CDR3 length equals 14 residues. Germline assignment: CDR1 SGHTA and CDR2 FQGNSA. Trimming stripped 5 bases from V and 2 bases from J, with 12 bases between. The CDR3 sequence: CASSPFNSNTEAFF. CDR3 bases: TGTGCCAGCAGCCCCTTCAACTCAAACACTGAAGCTTTCTTT.